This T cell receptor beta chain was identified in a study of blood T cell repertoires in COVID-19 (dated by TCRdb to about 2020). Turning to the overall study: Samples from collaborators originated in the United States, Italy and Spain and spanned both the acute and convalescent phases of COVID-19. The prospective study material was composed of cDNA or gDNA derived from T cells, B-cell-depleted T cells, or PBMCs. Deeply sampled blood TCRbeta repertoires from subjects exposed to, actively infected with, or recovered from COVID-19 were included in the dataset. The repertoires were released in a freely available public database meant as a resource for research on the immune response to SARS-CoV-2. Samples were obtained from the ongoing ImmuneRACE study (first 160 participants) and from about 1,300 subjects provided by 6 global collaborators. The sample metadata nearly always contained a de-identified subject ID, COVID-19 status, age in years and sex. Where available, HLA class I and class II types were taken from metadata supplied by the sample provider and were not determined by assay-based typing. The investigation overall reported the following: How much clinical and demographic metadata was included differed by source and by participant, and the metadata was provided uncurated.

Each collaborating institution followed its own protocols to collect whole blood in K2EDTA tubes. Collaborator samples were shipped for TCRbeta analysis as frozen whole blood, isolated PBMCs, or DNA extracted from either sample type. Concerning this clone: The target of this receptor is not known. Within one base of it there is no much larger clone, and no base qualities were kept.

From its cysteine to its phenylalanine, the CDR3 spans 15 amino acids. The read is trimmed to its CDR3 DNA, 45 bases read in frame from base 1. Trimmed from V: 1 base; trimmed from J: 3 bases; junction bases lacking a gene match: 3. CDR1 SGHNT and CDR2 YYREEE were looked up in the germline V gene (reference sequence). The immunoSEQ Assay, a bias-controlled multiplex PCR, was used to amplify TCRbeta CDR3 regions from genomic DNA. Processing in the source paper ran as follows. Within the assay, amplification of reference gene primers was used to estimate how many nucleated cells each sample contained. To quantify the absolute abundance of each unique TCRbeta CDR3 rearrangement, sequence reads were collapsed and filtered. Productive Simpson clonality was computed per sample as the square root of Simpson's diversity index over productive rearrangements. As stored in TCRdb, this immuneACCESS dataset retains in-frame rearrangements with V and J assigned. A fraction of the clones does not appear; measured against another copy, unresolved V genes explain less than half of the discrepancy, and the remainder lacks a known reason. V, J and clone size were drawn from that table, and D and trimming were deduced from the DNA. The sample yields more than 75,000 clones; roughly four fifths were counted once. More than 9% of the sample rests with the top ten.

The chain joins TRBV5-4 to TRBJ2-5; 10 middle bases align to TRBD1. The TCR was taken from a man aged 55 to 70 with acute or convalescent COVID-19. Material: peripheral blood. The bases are TGTGCCAGCAGCTTGATGGGGACAGGGGAAGAGACCCAGTACTTC. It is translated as CASSLMGTGEETQYF. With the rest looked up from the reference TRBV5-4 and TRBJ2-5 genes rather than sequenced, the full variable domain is ETGVTQSPTHLIKTRGQQVTLRCSSQSGHNTVSWYQQALGQGPQFIFQYYREEENGRGNFPPRFSGLQFPNYSSELNVNALELDDSALYLCASSLMGTGEETQYFGPGTRLLVL.